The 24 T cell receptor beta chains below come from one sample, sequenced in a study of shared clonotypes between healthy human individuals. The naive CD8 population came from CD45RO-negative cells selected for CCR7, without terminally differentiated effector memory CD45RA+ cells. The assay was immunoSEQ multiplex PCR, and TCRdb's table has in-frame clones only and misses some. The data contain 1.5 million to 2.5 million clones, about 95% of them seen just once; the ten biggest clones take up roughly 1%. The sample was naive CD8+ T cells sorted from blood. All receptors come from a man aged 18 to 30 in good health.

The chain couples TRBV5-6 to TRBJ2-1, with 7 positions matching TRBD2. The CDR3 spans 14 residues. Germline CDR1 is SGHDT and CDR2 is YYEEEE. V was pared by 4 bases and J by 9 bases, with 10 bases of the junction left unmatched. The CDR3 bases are TGTGCCAGCAGCGGATGGGGCGGGAGAGGTGAGCAGTTCTTC. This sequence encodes CASSGWGGRGEQFF.

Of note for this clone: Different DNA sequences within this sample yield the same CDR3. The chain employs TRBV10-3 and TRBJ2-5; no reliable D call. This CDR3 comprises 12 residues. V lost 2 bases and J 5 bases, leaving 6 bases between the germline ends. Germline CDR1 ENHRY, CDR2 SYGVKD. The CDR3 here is CAISEGQETQYF. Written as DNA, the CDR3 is TGTGCCATCAGTGAGGGTCAGGAGACCCAGTACTTC.

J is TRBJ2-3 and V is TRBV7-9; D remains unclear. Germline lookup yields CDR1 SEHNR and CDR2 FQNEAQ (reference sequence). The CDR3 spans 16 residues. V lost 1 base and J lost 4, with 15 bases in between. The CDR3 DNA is TGTGCCAGCAGCTTAGTGGGTTTAGGAGCCCCAGATACGCAGTATTTT. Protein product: CASSLVGLGAPDTQYF. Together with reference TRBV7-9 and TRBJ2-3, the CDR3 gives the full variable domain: DTGVSQNPRHKITKRGQNVTFRCDPISEHNRLYWYRQTLGQGPEFLTYFQNEAQLEKSRLLSDRFSAERPKGSFSTLEIQRTEQGDSAMYLCASSLVGLGAPDTQYFGPGTRLTVL.

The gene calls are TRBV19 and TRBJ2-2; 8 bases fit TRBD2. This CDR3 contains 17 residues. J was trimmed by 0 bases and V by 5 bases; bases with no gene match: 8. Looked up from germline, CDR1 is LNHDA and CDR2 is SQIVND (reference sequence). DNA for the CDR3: TGTGCCAGTAGTCTTCTCGGACTAGCAGCGAACACCGGGGAGCTGTTTTTT. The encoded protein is CASSLLGLAANTGELFF.

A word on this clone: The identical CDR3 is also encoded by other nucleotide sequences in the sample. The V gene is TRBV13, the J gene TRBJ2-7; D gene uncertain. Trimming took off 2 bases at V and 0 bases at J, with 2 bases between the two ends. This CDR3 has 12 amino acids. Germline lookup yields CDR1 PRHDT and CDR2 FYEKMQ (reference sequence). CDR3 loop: CASSLRSYEQYF. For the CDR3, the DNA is TGTGCCAGCAGCTTACGCTCCTACGAGCAGTACTTC.

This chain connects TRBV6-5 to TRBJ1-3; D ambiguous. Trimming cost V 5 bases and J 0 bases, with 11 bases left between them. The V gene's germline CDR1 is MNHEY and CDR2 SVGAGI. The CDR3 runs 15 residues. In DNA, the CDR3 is TGTGCCAGCAGTCCCTCGGGCCTCTCTGGAAACACCATATATTTT. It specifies CASSPSGLSGNTIYF.

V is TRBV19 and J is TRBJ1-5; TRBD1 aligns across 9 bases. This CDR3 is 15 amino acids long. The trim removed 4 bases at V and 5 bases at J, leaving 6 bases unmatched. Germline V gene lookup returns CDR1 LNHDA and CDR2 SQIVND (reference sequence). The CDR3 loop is CASSTWTGEDQPQHF. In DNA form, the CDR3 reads TGTGCCAGTAGTACATGGACAGGGGAGGATCAGCCCCAGCATTTT.

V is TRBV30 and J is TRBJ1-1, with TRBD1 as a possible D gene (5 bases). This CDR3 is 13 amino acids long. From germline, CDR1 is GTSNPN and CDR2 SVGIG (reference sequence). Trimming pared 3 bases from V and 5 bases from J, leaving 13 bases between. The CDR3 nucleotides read TGTGCCTGGAGCGACAGTGATTGGACTGAAGCTTTCTTT. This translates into CAWSDSDWTEAFF.

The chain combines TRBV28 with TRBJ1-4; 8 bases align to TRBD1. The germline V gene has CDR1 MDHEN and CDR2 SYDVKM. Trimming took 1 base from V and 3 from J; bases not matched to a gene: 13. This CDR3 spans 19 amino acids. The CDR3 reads CASSLSWTGTAAANEKLFF. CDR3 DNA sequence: TGTGCCAGCAGTTTATCTTGGACAGGGACCGCGGCAGCTAATGAAAAACTGTTTTTT.

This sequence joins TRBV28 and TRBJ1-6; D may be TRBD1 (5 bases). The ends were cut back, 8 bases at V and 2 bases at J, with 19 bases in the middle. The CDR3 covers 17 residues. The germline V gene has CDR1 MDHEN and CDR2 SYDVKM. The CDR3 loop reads CASQAGASVPYNSPLHF. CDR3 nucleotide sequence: TGTGCCAGCCAGGCCGGGGCCAGCGTCCCCTATAATTCACCCCTCCACTTT.

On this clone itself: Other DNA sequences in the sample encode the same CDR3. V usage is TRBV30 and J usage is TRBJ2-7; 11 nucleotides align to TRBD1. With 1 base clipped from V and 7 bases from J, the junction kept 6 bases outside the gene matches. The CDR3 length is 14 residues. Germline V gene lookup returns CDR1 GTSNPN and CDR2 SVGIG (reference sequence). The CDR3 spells CAWSEGQGAGEQYF. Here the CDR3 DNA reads TGTGCCTGGAGTGAAGGACAGGGGGCGGGGGAGCAGTACTTC. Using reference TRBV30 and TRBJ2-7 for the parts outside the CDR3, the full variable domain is SQTIHQWPATLVQPVGSPLSLECTVEGTSNPNLYWYRQAAGRGLQLLFYSVGIGQISSEVPQNLSASRPQDRQFILSSKKLLLSDSGFYLCAWSEGQGAGEQYFGPGTRLTVT.

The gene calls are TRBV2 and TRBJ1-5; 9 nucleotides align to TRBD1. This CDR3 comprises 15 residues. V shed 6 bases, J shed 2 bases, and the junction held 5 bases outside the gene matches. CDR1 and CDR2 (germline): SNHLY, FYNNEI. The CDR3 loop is CASSRWTGGNQPQHF. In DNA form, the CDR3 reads TGTGCCAGCAGCCGTTGGACAGGGGGCAATCAGCCCCAGCATTTT.

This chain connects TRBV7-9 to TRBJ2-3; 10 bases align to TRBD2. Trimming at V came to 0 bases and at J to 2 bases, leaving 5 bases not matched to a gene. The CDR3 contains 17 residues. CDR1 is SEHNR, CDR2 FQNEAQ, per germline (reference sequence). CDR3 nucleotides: TGTGCCAGCAGCTTAGCAATTAGCGGGGGGTTCACAGATACGCAGTATTTT. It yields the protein CASSLAISGGFTDTQYF.

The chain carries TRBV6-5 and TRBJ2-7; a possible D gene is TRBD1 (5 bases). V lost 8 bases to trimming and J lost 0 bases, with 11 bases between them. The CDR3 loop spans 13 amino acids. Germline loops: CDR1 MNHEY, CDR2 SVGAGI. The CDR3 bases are TGTGCCAGCGCGCAGGGTTACTCCTACGAGCAGTACTTC. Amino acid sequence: CASAQGYSYEQYF.

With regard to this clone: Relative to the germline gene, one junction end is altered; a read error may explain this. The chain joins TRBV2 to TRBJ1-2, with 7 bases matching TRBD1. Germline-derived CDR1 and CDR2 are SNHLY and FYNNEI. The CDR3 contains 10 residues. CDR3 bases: TGTGCCAGCAGCCAGGGACAGACATACTTC. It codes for CASSQGQTYF.

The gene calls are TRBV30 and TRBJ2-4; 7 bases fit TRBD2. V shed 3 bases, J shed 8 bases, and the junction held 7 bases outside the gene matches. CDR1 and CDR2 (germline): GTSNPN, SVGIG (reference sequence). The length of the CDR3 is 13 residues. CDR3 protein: CAWSQLGGDIQYF. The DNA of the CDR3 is TGTGCCTGGAGCCAACTGGGGGGGGACATTCAGTACTTC.

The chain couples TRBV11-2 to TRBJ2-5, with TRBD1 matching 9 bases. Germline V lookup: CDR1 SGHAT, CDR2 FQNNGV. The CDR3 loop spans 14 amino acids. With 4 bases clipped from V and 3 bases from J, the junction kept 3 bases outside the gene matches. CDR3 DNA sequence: TGTGCCAGCAGCTGGGACAGGGAAAAAGAGACCCAGTACTTC. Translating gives CASSWDREKETQYF.

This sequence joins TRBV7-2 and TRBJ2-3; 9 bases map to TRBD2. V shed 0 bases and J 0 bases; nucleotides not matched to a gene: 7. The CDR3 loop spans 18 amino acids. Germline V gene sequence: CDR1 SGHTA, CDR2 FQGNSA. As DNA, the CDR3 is TGTGCCAGCAGCTTAGCGTCCGGGCGGGAGGGCAGCACAGATACGCAGTATTTT. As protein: CASSLASGREGSTDTQYF.

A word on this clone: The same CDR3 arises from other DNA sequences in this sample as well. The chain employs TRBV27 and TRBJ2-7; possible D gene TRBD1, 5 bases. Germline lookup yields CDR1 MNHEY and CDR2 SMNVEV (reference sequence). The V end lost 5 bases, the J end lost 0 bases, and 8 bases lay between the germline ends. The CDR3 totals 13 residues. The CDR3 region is CASSLDSSYEQYF. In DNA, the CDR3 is TGTGCCAGCAGTCTAGACAGCTCCTACGAGCAGTACTTC.

The CDR3: CASSLGSHEQFF. CDR3 sequence (DNA): TGTGCCAGCAGCTTAGGCTCGCATGAGCAGTTCTTC. The chain joins TRBV7-9 to TRBJ2-1; D call uncertain. The germline gives CDR1 SEHNR, CDR2 FQNEAQ (reference sequence). The CDR3 length is 12 residues. Between the trimmed V and J ends, which lost 1 base and 8 bases, there was a span of 6 bases. Complete variable domain (other parts from reference TRBV7-9 and TRBJ2-1): DTGVSQNPRHKITKRGQNVTFRCDPISEHNRLYWYRQTLGQGPEFLTYFQNEAQLEKSRLLSDRFSAERPKGSFSTLEIQRTEQGDSAMYLCASSLGSHEQFFGPGTRLTVL.

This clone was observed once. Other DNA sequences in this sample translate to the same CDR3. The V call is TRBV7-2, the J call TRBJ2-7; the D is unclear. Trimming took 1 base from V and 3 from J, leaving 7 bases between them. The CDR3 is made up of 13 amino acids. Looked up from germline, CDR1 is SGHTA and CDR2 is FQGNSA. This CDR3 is CASSLGAVYEQYF. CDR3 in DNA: TGTGCCAGCAGCTTAGGGGCAGTCTACGAGCAGTACTTC.

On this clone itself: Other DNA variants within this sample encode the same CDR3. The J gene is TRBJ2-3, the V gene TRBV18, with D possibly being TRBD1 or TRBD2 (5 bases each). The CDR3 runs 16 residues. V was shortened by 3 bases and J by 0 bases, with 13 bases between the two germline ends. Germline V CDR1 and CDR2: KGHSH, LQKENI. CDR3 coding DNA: TGTGCCAGCTCACCCCGCCTTGAGGGGAGCACAGATACGCAGTATTTT. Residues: CASSPRLEGSTDTQYF.

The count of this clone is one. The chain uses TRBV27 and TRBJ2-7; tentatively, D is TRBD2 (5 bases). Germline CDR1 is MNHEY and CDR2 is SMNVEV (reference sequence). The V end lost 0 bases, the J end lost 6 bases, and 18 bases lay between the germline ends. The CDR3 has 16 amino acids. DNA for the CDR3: TGTGCCAGCAGTTTATCTAGCGCCGTGCCCCCGGGCGAGCAGTACTTC. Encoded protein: CASSLSSAVPPGEQYF.

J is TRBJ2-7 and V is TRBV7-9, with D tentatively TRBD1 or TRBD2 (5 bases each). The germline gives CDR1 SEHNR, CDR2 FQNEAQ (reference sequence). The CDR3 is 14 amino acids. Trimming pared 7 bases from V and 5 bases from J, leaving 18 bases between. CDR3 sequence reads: CASNLGDLVHEQYF. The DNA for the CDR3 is TGTGCCAGCAACTTGGGGGATCTGGTCCACGAGCAGTACTTC.